One and the same sample provided the 24 T cell receptor beta chains below, sequenced in a study of blood T cell repertoires in COVID-19. Assay: immunoSEQ multiplex PCR; the TCRdb copy retains only in-frame clones and omits some. The sample has over 200,000 clones, over 65% seen once. The sequenced material came from peripheral blood. Source of these receptors: an elderly woman with acute or convalescent COVID-19.

This clone was recorded a few times. The chain recombines TRBV4-2 with TRBJ1-2; possible D gene TRBD1, 5 bases. The CDR3 extends over 19 amino acids. The V gene's germline CDR1 is LGHNA and CDR2 YNFKEQ. V was shortened by 0 bases and J by 1 base, with 21 bases between the two germline ends. In DNA form, the CDR3 reads TGTGCCAGCAGCCAAGATATAGGGGCCGATGGGCTCTTTAACTATGGCTACACCTTC. This gives the protein CASSQDIGADGLFNYGYTF.

The chain couples TRBV19 to TRBJ1-3; 12 bases are a match to TRBD1. V shed 5 bases and J 3 bases; nucleotides not matched to a gene: 5. Germline CDR1 reads LNHDA; CDR2 reads SQIVND (reference sequence). The CDR3 covers 16 residues. As DNA, the CDR3 is TGTGCCAGTAGTCCGGGACAGGGGGCGCTTGGAAACACCATATATTTT. Translating gives CASSPGQGALGNTIYF.

The chain links TRBV20-1 to TRBJ2-3, with D possibly matching TRBD2 (6 bases). Germline CDR1 is DFQATT and CDR2 is SNEGSKA (reference sequence). V lost 3 bases and J lost 1, with 11 bases in between. The CDR3 totals 14 residues. CDR3 protein: CSASWRERTDTQYF. As DNA, the CDR3 is TGCAGTGCTAGTTGGAGGGAACGCACAGATACGCAGTATTTT.

This clone has a single count. This chain connects TRBV29-1 to TRBJ2-3; TRBD1 might be the D (5 bases). V shed 4 bases and J shed 2 bases, with 10 bases lying between them. The germline V gene has CDR1 SQVTM and CDR2 ANQGSEA. The CDR3 contains 13 residues. CDR3 amino acids: CSVGGVNTDTQYF. CDR3 DNA sequence: TGCAGCGTTGGGGGCGTAAACACAGATACGCAGTATTTT.

This clone was detected only once. DNA for the CDR3: TGTGCCAGCAGCCAAGATGCGAGACAGGGCTATAACTATGGCTACACCTTC. Its translation is CASSQDARQGYNYGYTF. The J gene is TRBJ1-2, the V gene TRBV4-2; 7 bases fit TRBD1. Germline V CDR1 and CDR2: LGHNA, YNFKEQ. The CDR3 spans 17 residues. V gave up 0 bases and J gave up 1 base; unmatched junction bases: 8.

CDR3 sequence reads: CATSGVLSGANVLTF. In DNA form, the CDR3 reads TGTGCCACCTCGGGGGTCCTTTCTGGGGCCAACGTCCTGACTTTC. The V call is TRBV6-5, the J call TRBJ2-6; D perhaps matches TRBD2 (6 bases). The V gene lost 10 bases and the J gene lost 1 base, with 14 bases spanning the gap. CDR3 length: 15 amino acids. Germline CDR1 MNHEY, CDR2 SVGAGI.

The J gene is TRBJ1-2, the V gene TRBV18; D gene unclear. The CDR3 has 12 residues. Trimming removed 3 bases at V and 8 bases at J, with 10 bases between. Germline CDR1 is KGHSH and CDR2 is LQKENI. CDR3 residues: CASSPAEVGYTF. CDR3 nucleotides: TGTGCCAGCTCACCCGCAGAAGTAGGCTACACCTTC. The full variable domain, with the rest looked up from reference TRBV18 and TRBJ1-2, is NAGVMQNPRHLVRRRGQEARLRCSPMKGHSHVYWYRQLPEEGLKFMVYLQKENIIDESGMPKERFSAEFPKEGPSILRIQQVVRGDSAAYFCASSPAEVGYTFGSGTRLTVV.

This sequence joins TRBV2 and TRBJ1-1, with no clear D. V shed 8 bases and J shed 1 base, with 8 bases lying between them. The CDR3 consists of 12 residues. CDR1 SNHLY and CDR2 FYNNEI come from the germline V gene. The CDR3 loop is CASSEQNTEAFF. The CDR3 DNA reads as TGTGCCAGCTCTGAACAGAACACTGAAGCTTTCTTT. Using reference TRBV2 and TRBJ1-1 for the parts outside the CDR3, the full variable domain is EPEVTQTPSHQVTQMGQEVILRCVPISNHLYFYWYRQILGQKVEFLVSFYNNEISEKSEIFDDQFSVERPDGSNFTLKIRSTKLEDSAMYFCASSEQNTEAFFGQGTRLTVV.

This chain joins TRBV18 and TRBJ1-1, with 7 bases lining up with TRBD1. The germline gives CDR1 KGHSH, CDR2 LQKENI. The CDR3 is 14 amino acids. V lost 2 bases, J lost 7 bases, and 7 bases stayed unmatched. CDR3 bases: TGTGCCAGCTCACCAAGTAGGACAGGTGGTGAAGCTTTCTTT. Its protein is CASSPSRTGGEAFF.

The chain is built from TRBV29-1 and TRBJ2-2; D possibly corresponds to TRBD2 (5 bases). There are 15 residues in the CDR3. CDR1 is SQVTM, CDR2 ANQGSEA, per germline. V was shortened by 4 bases and J by 7 bases, with 19 bases between the two germline ends. The CDR3 bases are TGCAGCGTTGTCACTAGATCGTCGGTAGGCGGGGAGCTGTTTTTT. It is translated as CSVVTRSSVGGELFF.

A single count supports this clone. The V call is TRBV5-4, the J call TRBJ2-6; the match to TRBD1 covers 8 bases. V lost 0 bases, J lost 2 bases, and 4 bases stayed unmatched. Germline lookup yields CDR1 SGHNT and CDR2 YYREEE (reference sequence). The CDR3 contains 17 residues. CDR3 nucleotide sequence: TGTGCCAGCAGCTTGGCCCAGGGGGCTCCTGGGGCCAACGTCCTGACTTTC. Translating gives CASSLAQGAPGANVLTF.

The J gene is TRBJ1-4, the V gene TRBV2; 8 bases are shared with TRBD1. The trim removed 6 bases at V and 8 bases at J, leaving 17 bases unmatched. Germline V gives CDR1 SNHLY, CDR2 FYNNEI. The CDR3 runs to 17 residues. The CDR3: CASRSRAGGVFGEKLFF. The CDR3 bases are TGTGCCAGCAGATCCCGGGCAGGGGGCGTTTTTGGCGAAAAACTGTTTTTT.

This rearrangement joins TRBV7-2 to TRBJ2-5; D is unresolved. From germline, CDR1 is SGHTA and CDR2 FQGNSA. The V gene lost 5 bases and the J gene lost 2 bases, with 9 bases spanning the gap. The CDR3 spans 13 residues. CDR3 nucleotides: TGTGCCAGCAGCCCGCAGATACAAGAGACCCAGTACTTC. Residues: CASSPQIQETQYF.

This sequence joins TRBV6-2 or TRBV6-3 and TRBJ2-3; 8 nucleotides match TRBD2. Trimming took 3 bases from V and 6 from J; bases not matched to a gene: 17. The germline V gene has CDR1 MNHEY and CDR2 SVGEGT. The CDR3 extends over 18 amino acids. The DNA of the CDR3 is TGTGCCAGCAGTTATATGGTTGGTCTCCGGGGGGGCATGGATACGCAGTATTTT. This encodes CASSYMVGLRGGMDTQYF.

This clone was found a few times. The gene calls are TRBV3-1 (or the pseudogene TRBV3-2) and TRBJ1-2; tentative D call: TRBD1 (6 bases). Looked up from germline, CDR1 is LGHDT and CDR2 is YNNKEL (reference sequence). This CDR3 comprises 15 residues. Trimming removed 4 bases from V and 4 bases from J, with 16 bases in between. CDR3 DNA sequence: TGTGCCAGCAGCCTTCTTGGACAGCTCTCCTATGGCTACACCTTC. Translated, it gives CASSLLGQLSYGYTF.

The chain carries TRBV6-5 and TRBJ2-7; D might be TRBD1 (6 bases). CDR3 size: 14 residues. Trimming shortened V by 6 bases and J by 5 bases, and 17 bases separated the two germline ends. The germline V gene encodes CDR1 MNHEY and CDR2 SVGAGI. Here the CDR3 reads CASSRTAPGHEQYF. DNA for the CDR3: TGTGCCAGCAGCAGGACAGCCCCTGGCCACGAGCAGTACTTC.

The rearrangement uses TRBV7-2 and TRBJ1-6, with D unclear. Germline CDR1 is SGHTA and CDR2 is FQGNSA. The V end lost 1 base, the J end lost 7 bases, and 11 bases lay between the germline ends. The CDR3 sequence is 15 residues long. DNA of the CDR3: TGTGCCAGCAGCTTAGTCGGAGGAGTAAATTCACCCCTCCACTTT. It encodes CASSLVGGVNSPLHF.

The V and J genes are TRBV27 and TRBJ2-7; D possibly corresponds to TRBD1 (5 bases). From germline, CDR1 is MNHEY and CDR2 SMNVEV (reference sequence). The CDR3 length is 14 residues. The V end lost 2 bases, the J end lost 1 base, and 9 bases lay between the germline ends. CDR3 coding DNA: TGTGCCAGCAGTTTAAACAGGTTTTCCTACGAGCAGTACTTC. As protein: CASSLNRFSYEQYF.

The chain couples TRBV6-5 to TRBJ1-2, with TRBD1 matching over 8 bases. After removal of 5 bases from V and 2 bases from J, the junction contained 4 bases not matched to a gene. The length of the CDR3 is 14 residues. Germline CDR1 and CDR2: MNHEY and SVGAGI. The CDR3 reads CASSTGQGNYGYTF. The CDR3 coding sequence is TGTGCCAGCAGTACAGGACAGGGAAACTATGGCTACACCTTC.

The V gene is TRBV9, the J gene TRBJ1-3; 12 nucleotides align to TRBD1. V trimming: 3 bases; J trimming: 3 bases; junction bases outside the gene matches: 10. CDR1 is SGDLS, CDR2 YYNGEE, per germline. The CDR3 covers 18 residues. CDR3 region: CASSARDRGPGGGNTIYF. The CDR3 coding sequence is TGTGCCAGCAGCGCCCGGGACAGGGGGCCTGGGGGTGGAAACACCATATATTTT.

This clone was counted only a few times. The chain carries TRBV4-1 and TRBJ2-7; TRBD2 matches 9 bases. Germline CDR1 is MGHRA and CDR2 is YSYEKL. After removal of 4 bases from V and 3 bases from J, the junction contained 13 bases not matched to a gene. The CDR3 runs to 17 residues. This chain's CDR3 is CASSPGGLAGDVYEQYF. The DNA of the CDR3 is TGCGCCAGCAGCCCCGGGGGGTTAGCGGGGGACGTCTACGAGCAGTACTTC.

This clone occurred a few times. The chain couples TRBV27 to TRBJ2-7; 11 bases match TRBD2. This CDR3 has 15 residues. V lost 5 bases and J lost 1; bases outside the gene matches: 4. The germline CDR1 and CDR2 sequences are MNHEY and SMNVEV (reference sequence). DNA of the CDR3: TGTGCCAGCAGTGTCGGGACTAGCGGATCCTACGAGCAGTACTTC. Amino acid sequence: CASSVGTSGSYEQYF.

The chain links TRBV7-8 to TRBJ2-7; D is ambiguous. V lost 1 base and J 7 bases, leaving 5 bases between the germline ends. This CDR3 contains 11 residues. The germline gives CDR1 SGHVS, CDR2 FQNEAQ. In DNA form, the CDR3 reads TGTGCCAGCAGCTTAGGGAGAGAGCAGTACTTC. Translating it yields CASSLGREQYF.

This chain links TRBV5-1 with TRBJ1-1; the match to TRBD1 covers 8 bases. V dropped 4 bases and J dropped 4; count of bases not matched to a gene: 6. This CDR3 has 14 amino acids. Looked up from germline, CDR1 is SGHRS and CDR2 is YFSETQ. CDR3 DNA: TGCGCCAGCAGCCCCCACCAGGGGGCCACTGAAGCTTTCTTT. This gives the protein CASSPHQGATEAFF. The entire variable domain, with the rest obtained from reference TRBV5-1 and TRBJ1-1, is as follows: KAGVTQTPRYLIKTRGQQVTLSCSPISGHRSVSWYQQTPGQGLQFLFEYFSETQRNKGNFPGRFSGRQFSNSRSEMNVSTLELGDSALYLCASSPHQGATEAFFGQGTRLTVV.